What follows are 15 T cell receptor beta chains derived from one specimen sequenced in a study of blood T cell repertoires in COVID-19. The table came from immunoSEQ multiplex PCR; TCRdb's copy has only in-frame clones and leaves some out. The sample yields roughly 430,000 clones, approximately 85% seen once. The sample taken for sequencing was PBMCs or T cells enriched from blood (not recorded which). Receptors originate from a woman between 40 and 50 years old with acute COVID-19.

The J gene is TRBJ2-5, the V gene TRBV10-2, with D maybe TRBD1 (6 bases). Germline CDR1 reads WSHSY; CDR2 reads SAAADI. V was trimmed by 3 bases and J by 5 bases, leaving 10 bases between them. The CDR3 extends over 13 amino acids. CDR3 residues: CASSDQGTETQYF. The CDR3 DNA follows: TGCGCCAGCAGTGATCAGGGGACGGAGACCCAGTACTTC.

As regards this clone: A junction end diverges from the germline sequence, so it may reflect a read error. The rearrangement uses TRBV29-1 and TRBJ1-1, with 9 bases aligning to TRBD1. The CDR3 loop spans 12 amino acids. Germline V lookup: CDR1 SQVTM, CDR2 ANQGSEA. The CDR3 spells CSVDGQGRTREF. The CDR3, as DNA: TGCAGCGTGGACGGACAGGGGCGCACGCGCGAGTTT.

This clone has only one observation. The V gene is TRBV11-2, the J gene TRBJ2-7; 9 nucleotides agree with TRBD1. CDR1 and CDR2 from the germline V gene are SGHAT and FQNNGV. The CDR3 is made up of 14 amino acids. Germline trimming cut 5 bases from V and 4 bases from J; bases unmatched to any gene: 6. Here the CDR3 DNA reads TGTGCCAGCAGCGTTACAGGGGGCTGGTACGAGCAGTACTTC. Its protein is CASSVTGGWYEQYF.

V gene TRBV11-2 combines with J gene TRBJ2-7; 7 nucleotides line up with TRBD2. CDR1 and CDR2 (germline): SGHAT, FQNNGV. Trimming took 5 bases from V and 3 from J; bases not matched to a gene: 4. This CDR3 comprises 13 residues. The CDR3 protein is CASSRGSNYEQYF. The CDR3 DNA reads as TGTGCCAGCAGCCGCGGGAGCAACTACGAGCAGTACTTC.

This sequence joins TRBV5-5 and TRBJ2-7, with a tentative D call TRBD1 (5 bases). The CDR3 has 14 amino acids. The V gene's germline CDR1 is SGHKS and CDR2 YYEKEE (reference sequence). Trimming took off 4 bases at V and 3 bases at J, with 14 bases between the two ends. CDR3 nucleotides: TGTGCCAGCAGCGAGAGAGCAGGGTACTACGAGCAGTACTTC. This encodes CASSERAGYYEQYF.

In its sample, this clone was seen once. The chain employs TRBV4-1 and TRBJ2-1; maybe TRBD1 (5 bases). CDR3 length equals 13 residues. Germline V gives CDR1 MGHRA, CDR2 YSYEKL. The V gene lost 0 bases and the J gene lost 5 bases, with 5 bases spanning the gap. This CDR3 reads CASSQETDNEQFF. The CDR3 nucleotides are TGCGCCAGCAGCCAAGAGACAGACAATGAGCAGTTCTTC.

The chain recombines TRBV18 with TRBJ2-2, with D maybe TRBD2 (6 bases). The V end lost 2 bases, the J end lost 3 bases, and 16 bases lay between the germline ends. This CDR3 has 17 residues. Germline CDR1 KGHSH, CDR2 LQKENI. CDR3 region: CASSPVAPGGDTGELFF. In DNA, the CDR3 is TGTGCCAGCTCACCAGTAGCGCCAGGCGGGGACACCGGGGAGCTGTTTTTT.

The chain has TRBV18 and TRBJ1-1; no firm D call. V dropped 1 base and J dropped 5 bases, with 11 bases sitting between them. The CDR3 spans 14 residues. Germline V gene data show CDR1 as KGHSH and CDR2 as LQKENI. CDR3 amino acids: CASSPQGGWTEAFF. CDR3 bases: TGTGCCAGCTCACCACAGGGAGGTTGGACTGAAGCTTTCTTT.

The CDR3 DNA reads as TGTGCCAGTAGTGTCACAGGGACTAATGAAAAACTGTTTTTT. Translated: CASSVTGTNEKLFF. J is TRBJ1-4 and V is TRBV19, with D tentatively TRBD1 (6 bases). CDR3 length equals 14 residues. Germline V CDR1 and CDR2: LNHDA, SQIVND (reference sequence). Trimming pared 5 bases from V and 2 bases from J, leaving 9 bases between.

The genes are TRBV3-1 (or the pseudogene TRBV3-2) and TRBJ1-1; 10 nucleotides align to TRBD1. Germline CDR1 LGHDT, CDR2 YNNKEL (reference sequence). The CDR3 contains 18 residues. The V and J ends lost 0 bases and 5 bases, in that order; junction bases with no gene match: 12. CDR3 DNA sequence: TGTGCCAGCAGCCAAGATATACGGACAGGGGGTTTAGGGACTGAAGCTTTCTTT. This encodes CASSQDIRTGGLGTEAFF.

The chain couples TRBV23-1 to TRBJ1-1; D not certain. TRBV23-1 is placed among ORFs of uncertain function. This CDR3 is 10 amino acids long. Trimming pared 4 bases from V and 10 bases from J, leaving 7 bases between. This CDR3 reads CASSRHGAFF. The CDR3 nucleotides are TGCGCCAGCAGTCGACACGGAGCTTTCTTT.

V is TRBV7-9 and J is TRBJ1-1; 9 bases are a match to TRBD1. Unmatched junction bases numbered 5, after V lost 1 base and J lost 11 bases. CDR1 and CDR2 (germline): SEHNR, FQNEAQ (reference sequence). CDR3 size: 13 residues. CDR3 bases: TGTGCCAGCAGCTTAGAACAGGGGGCATCGGCTTTCTTT. As protein: CASSLEQGASAFF.

This clone was seen a handful of times. This chain links TRBV5-1 with TRBJ1-4; D may be TRBD1 (5 bases). Looked up from germline, CDR1 is SGHRS and CDR2 is YFSETQ. The germline V and J ends were trimmed by 0 bases and 4 bases, with 10 bases remaining between them. The CDR3 contains 15 residues. CDR3 sequence reads: CASSLGRGGNEKLFF. DNA for the CDR3: TGCGCCAGCAGCTTGGGGAGGGGAGGTAATGAAAAACTGTTTTTT.

The chain joins TRBV18 to TRBJ1-4; 7 nucleotides align to TRBD1. V gave up 3 bases and J gave up 2 bases; unmatched junction bases: 0. In germline, CDR1 is KGHSH, CDR2 LQKENI. The CDR3 consists of 14 residues. DNA for the CDR3: TGTGCCAGCTCACCGACAGGGACTAATGAAAAACTGTTTTTT. Amino acid sequence: CASSPTGTNEKLFF.

This clone was detected only once. As DNA, the CDR3 is TGTGCCAGCAGCACCGGGGGACGACAGCCCCAGCATTTT. Translating it yields CASSTGGRQPQHF. The chain combines TRBV7-8 with TRBJ1-5; tentative D call: TRBD1 (5 bases). Trimming took 5 bases from V and 7 from J, leaving 12 bases between them. CDR3 length: 13 residues. The V gene's germline CDR1 is SGHVS and CDR2 FQNEAQ.